The rows below give T cell receptor beta chains drawn from one sample of a study of T cell responses to AZD1222 COVID-19 vaccine. Sequencing was performed with immunoSEQ multiplex PCR; in TCRdb, only in-frame clones are kept and a portion is missing. The table lists about 81,000 clones, under 95% of them singletons. The sequencing here drew on peripheral blood, taken 28 days after the second AZD1222 dose. The receptors come from an adult who received the AZD1222 COVID-19 vaccine. Both conserved end residues are part of each CDR3. D genes are given only for firm matches. Clone size is stated in some rows and not others, as once, few, many or a class when expanded.

TRBV7-3	NA	TRBJ1-5	NA	CASSQPLGQPQHF
TRBV6-5	TRBD2	TRBJ2-7	NA	CASSYLAGSSYEQYF
TRBV5-1	TRBD2	TRBJ2-1	NA	CASSLGGSNEQFF
TRBV29-1	NA	TRBJ1-1	NA	CSVQPFMGMNTEAFF
TRBV6-2/TRBV6-3	TRBD1	TRBJ1-5	NA	CASSKTGGNQPQHF
TRBV20-1	TRBD2	TRBJ2-1	NA	CSASRTSGSGGRSGEQFF
TRBV11-3	TRBD1	TRBJ2-6	NA	CASSLGPGTGVNSGANVLTF
TRBV3-1/TRBV3-2	NA	TRBJ2-3	NA	CASSQDWGSTDTQYF
TRBV5-6	NA	TRBJ2-7	once	CASSSTGTSYEQYF
TRBV5-1	NA	TRBJ2-7	NA	CASRSNYEQYF
TRBV30	NA	TRBJ1-2	NA	CAWSLSRTATYGYTF
TRBV5-1	NA	TRBJ1-4	few	CASSLTGPSGEKLFF
TRBV6-5	TRBD2	TRBJ2-7	NA	CASSRAISGTYEQYF
TRBV28	TRBD2	TRBJ2-1	NA	CASSQASGLVDEQFF
TRBV2	NA	TRBJ1-1	NA	CASSKQGNTEAFF
TRBV18	TRBD1	TRBJ1-1	NA	CASSPPPGGWGTEAFF
TRBV7-6	NA	TRBJ2-7	NA	CASSLDGGNNEQYF
TRBV7-2	NA	TRBJ1-6	NA	CASSGRGNSPLHF
TRBV7-8	NA	TRBJ2-3	NA	CASSQNRDPFADTQYF
TRBV12-2	NA	TRBJ2-1	NA	CASRFGPSSYNEQFF
TRBV5-1	TRBD1	TRBJ1-1	NA	CASRAGQQNTEAFF
TRBV24-1	TRBD2	TRBJ2-1	NA	CATSDQPLAGTYNEQFF
TRBV7-3	NA	TRBJ2-1	NA	CATSPDSSYNEQFF
TRBV10-3	NA	TRBJ1-5	NA	CAISESQGRSNQPQHF
TRBV5-1	TRBD2	TRBJ2-1	NA	CASSPTSGRDNEQFF
TRBV19	NA	TRBJ1-4	few	CASSMSSRGANEKLFF
TRBV10-1	NA	TRBJ2-5	once	CASSAWSGGRGETQYF
TRBV2	NA	TRBJ1-1	NA	CASELGTNTEAFF
TRBV29-1	NA	TRBJ2-3	NA	CSVGGGTSTDTQYF
TRBV6-5	NA	TRBJ2-5	NA	CASSPTGRETQYF
TRBV5-1	TRBD1	TRBJ2-7	NA	CASSLAQGERTWSYEQYF
TRBV19	TRBD2	TRBJ2-5	NA	CASSFGLAEAGETQYF
TRBV7-9	NA	TRBJ2-5	NA	CASSFLRDRWETQYF
TRBV30	NA	TRBJ2-7	NA	CALARDGYEQYF
TRBV18	NA	TRBJ1-1	few	CASSPQGYTEAFF
TRBV7-6	TRBD2	TRBJ2-2	NA	CASSLVLAGLNTGELFF
TRBV28	TRBD1	TRBJ2-7	NA	CASSFGQGWSYEQYF
TRBV3-1/TRBV3-2	NA	TRBJ2-7	NA	CASSQLRNSYEQYF
TRBV28	NA	TRBJ2-7	NA	CASMKGSYEQYF
TRBV7-9	NA	TRBJ2-7	NA	CASRAGLRSSYEQYF
TRBV3-1/TRBV3-2	NA	TRBJ2-1	NA	CASSQAAGGREQFF
TRBV6-5	TRBD2	TRBJ2-5	NA	CASSLTSVQETQYF
TRBV12-3/TRBV12-4	NA	TRBJ2-1	NA	CASNRAASNEQFF
TRBV5-6	NA	TRBJ1-1	NA	CASSLASGGAFF
TRBV9	NA	TRBJ2-1	NA	CASSVELRGSYNEQFF
TRBV18	TRBD2	TRBJ2-5	NA	CASSPASGRLETQYF
TRBV9	NA	TRBJ1-1	NA	CASSAGQNTEAFF
TRBV30	NA	TRBJ1-1	NA	CAWSPYTEAFF
TRBV18	TRBD1	TRBJ2-3	NA	CASSRGQGVVDTQYF
TRBV27	NA	TRBJ1-1	NA	CASPSLMNTEAFF
TRBV18	TRBD2	TRBJ2-5	NA	CASSPELAGLETQYF
TRBV6-2/TRBV6-3	NA	TRBJ1-1	NA	CASSSTALAPEAFF
TRBV5-6	NA	TRBJ1-6	once	CASTRWGGYSPLHF
TRBV18	TRBD1	TRBJ1-1	NA	CASSVTQGASEAFF
TRBV7-9	NA	TRBJ1-5	NA	CASSFNSPNQPQHF
TRBV6-5	NA	TRBJ2-1	NA	CASSRRTKNNEQFF
TRBV9	NA	TRBJ1-2	NA	CASSVDPEGYGYTF